The rows below give T cell receptor beta chains drawn from one sample of a study of cytomegalovirus exposure and HLA in healthy donors. TCRdb's copy holds only in-frame clones and misses some; the assay was immunoSEQ multiplex PCR. Of approximately 100,000 clones listed, roughly 82% are singletons. The sample consisted of PBMCs. These TCRs come from a middle-aged man in good health and CMV-seronegative. Both conserved end residues are part of each CDR3.

v_gene: TRBV19; j_gene: TRBJ2-1; CDR3aa: CATSPLLGQGEDEQFF
v_gene: TRBV11-2; j_gene: TRBJ1-5; CDR3aa: CASSLDGRKNQPQHF
v_gene: TRBV18; j_gene: TRBJ1-6; CDR3aa: CASSPGQGESPLHF
v_gene: TRBV30; j_gene: TRBJ1-4; CDR3aa: CAWRRTGLSEKLFF
v_gene: TRBV11-2; j_gene: TRBJ1-2; CDR3aa: CASSRSRDREGYTF
v_gene: TRBV9; j_gene: TRBJ1-2; CDR3aa: CASSVSDSRAGGYTF
v_gene: TRBV15; j_gene: TRBJ2-5; CDR3aa: CATSRGGPTETQYF
v_gene: TRBV27; j_gene: TRBJ2-1; CDR3aa: CASSWRGGGIVEQFF
v_gene: TRBV10-3; j_gene: TRBJ1-1; CDR3aa: CAISEMTGRGSAAAFF
v_gene: TRBV2; j_gene: TRBJ1-1; CDR3aa: CASSVRLLDTEAFF
v_gene: TRBV30; j_gene: .; CDR3aa: CAWSAGVGGAYEQYF
v_gene: TRBV27; j_gene: TRBJ2-5; CDR3aa: CASSTSGGLETQYF
v_gene: TRBV11-2; j_gene: TRBJ2-1; CDR3aa: CASSGTGNNEQFF
v_gene: TRBV27; j_gene: TRBJ1-1; CDR3aa: CASSKGQVVDEAFF
v_gene: TRBV5-1; j_gene: TRBJ1-1; CDR3aa: CASSLAPDPNTEAFF
v_gene: TRBV19; j_gene: TRBJ1-1; CDR3aa: CASTDMNTEAFF
v_gene: TRBV30; j_gene: TRBJ1-2; CDR3aa: CAWSVGTGGIYGYTF
v_gene: TRBV6-1; j_gene: TRBJ2-7; CDR3aa: CASSPRGTDSYEQYF
v_gene: TRBV10-3; j_gene: TRBJ2-3; CDR3aa: CAIKGLAGGQDTQYF
v_gene: TRBV6-1; j_gene: TRBJ2-3; CDR3aa: CASGRGSGRTDTQYF
v_gene: TRBV10-3; j_gene: TRBJ2-2; CDR3aa: CAIKGGQGITGELFF
v_gene: TRBV5-6; j_gene: TRBJ1-5; CDR3aa: CASSATSGRLPNQPQHF
v_gene: TRBV19; j_gene: TRBJ1-2; CDR3aa: CASTQAPTGDYGYTF
v_gene: TRBV4-1; j_gene: TRBJ2-3; CDR3aa: CASSRWGGASGRDTQYF
v_gene: TRBV19; j_gene: TRBJ1-3; CDR3aa: CASTQPWGQGDTIYF
v_gene: TRBV5-8; j_gene: TRBJ1-2; CDR3aa: CASRTRGDYGYTF
v_gene: TRBV5-4; j_gene: TRBJ2-3; CDR3aa: CASSPSPGADTQYF
v_gene: TRBV5-1; j_gene: TRBJ2-5; CDR3aa: CASSLTTPRRETQYF
v_gene: TRBV18; j_gene: TRBJ2-3; CDR3aa: CASSQGQGVTDTQYF
v_gene: TRBV18; j_gene: TRBJ1-1; CDR3aa: CASSPLRANTEAFF
v_gene: TRBV6-1; j_gene: TRBJ1-2; CDR3aa: CATSGGLGFYGYTF
v_gene: TRBV30; j_gene: TRBJ2-1; CDR3aa: CAYSSGGSNEQFF
v_gene: TRBV19; j_gene: TRBJ2-3; CDR3aa: CASSKGVGAFTDTQYF
v_gene: TRBV4-3; j_gene: TRBJ2-3; CDR3aa: CASSQVHTDTQYF
v_gene: TRBV7-9; j_gene: TRBJ2-7; CDR3aa: CASSLIGQGDYEQYF
v_gene: TRBV30; j_gene: TRBJ2-5; CDR3aa: CAWKPGTGRQETQYF
v_gene: TRBV6-5; j_gene: TRBJ2-2; CDR3aa: CASSGGTSEAGELFF
v_gene: TRBV2; j_gene: TRBJ2-3; CDR3aa: CASRGTGITDTQYF
v_gene: TRBV5-8; j_gene: TRBJ1-1; CDR3aa: CASSPYTEAFF
v_gene: TRBV5-4; j_gene: TRBJ1-4; CDR3aa: CASSLNRDEKLFF